The present entry profiles one T cell receptor beta chain with its context. The antigen is not known. This CDR3 comprises 11 residues. Trimming took 11 bases from V and 7 from J, leaving 12 bases between them. Germline V gives CDR1 MDHEN, CDR2 SYDVKM. The assay was immunoSEQ multiplex PCR, and TCRdb's table has in-frame clones only and misses some. The sample consists of about 69,000 clones, 80% to 95% of them appearing once. This sample is drawn from a study of OX40 agonist ivuxolimab in advanced cancers. Study information: Ivuxolimab is a fully human IgG2 antibody that activates OX40 (CD134). Study-level findings and limits: At 0.1 to 3.0 mg/kg and by week 6, clonal expansion occurred in CD4+ and CD8+ blood T cells. Some of the lowest clonal expansion was seen in partial responders at 0.1-3.0 mg/kg.

V and J are TRBV28 and TRBJ2-1, with D perhaps being TRBD1 or TRBD2 (6 bases each). This specimen was CD4+ or CD8+ T cells sorted from blood, taken in a trial of the OX40 agonist ivuxolimab. This TCR was recovered from an adult with an advanced solid tumor such as melanoma, head and neck, liver or kidney cancer. The CDR3 loop is CALGGGNEQFF. The DNA for the CDR3 is TGTGCCCTTGGAGGGGGAAATGAGCAGTTCTTC. Full variable domain (outside the CDR3, taken from reference TRBV28 and TRBJ2-1): DVKVTQSSRYLVKRTGEKVFLECVQDMDHENMFWYRQDPGLGLRLIYFSYDVKMKEKGDIPEGYSVSREKKERFSLILESASTNQTSMYLCALGGGNEQFFGPGTRLTVL.